This T cell receptor beta chain appears in the sequencing data of a study of blood T cell repertoires in COVID-19. Across the study: Sites across the United States, Italy and Spain contributed samples from acute and convalescent COVID-19. Sources were T cells, B-cell-depleted T cells, or PBMCs; the material itself was cDNA or gDNA.

As handled by the study authors: Counts of nucleated cells, estimated from reference gene primer amplification, were obtained. The protocol was immunoSEQ multiplex PCR, while the TCRdb copy is restricted to in-frame clones and leaves out a portion. That table supplies the V and J calls and clone size; D and trimming were determined from the DNA. The repertoire holds under 30,000 clones, with around 89% as singletons. Germline assignment: CDR1 LGHDT and CDR2 YNNKEL (reference sequence). Trimming removed 0 bases at V and 1 base at J, with 7 bases between. The CDR3 is 14 amino acids. The TCR comes from a human donor in a cohort sampled during active COVID-19. This chain uses TRBV3-1 (or the pseudogene TRBV3-2) with TRBJ2-7, with D possibly TRBD2 on 6 matching bases. The sample was peripheral blood. The CDR3 spells CASSQERGSYEQYF. CDR3 bases: TGTGCCAGCAGCCAAGAGCGGGGATCCTACGAGCAGTACTTC.